In this sample, the clone carrying this T cell receptor (beta chain) turned up many times. The CDR3 loop spans 15 amino acids. CDR1 ENHRY and CDR2 SYGVKD come from the germline V gene. V shed 6 bases and J shed 2 bases, with 17 bases lying between them. In making diagnoses, clinical symptoms, serum thyroxine and TRAb, thyroid ultrasound and orbital computed tomography were all used. The CDR3 regions of TCR beta were amplified from RNA transcripts. The TCR CDR3 first-round RT-PCR relied on the HTBI primer set. TCRdb re-analysed the multiplex PCR reads in MiXCR, keeping a single row per CDR3 protein. This table holds some 200,000 distinct CDR3 sequences, 15% to 20% found once. This sample is part of a study of T cells in Graves' hyperthyroidism and ophthalmopathy.

This clonotype originated in a man aged 50 to 59 with Graves' hyperthyroidism. V is TRBV10-3 and J is TRBJ2-7; the D call may be TRBD1 or TRBD2 (6 bases each). Material for sequencing was blood. CDR3 sequence reads: CAIRGGSGDTYEQYF. CDR3 bases: TGTGCCATCAGGGGGGGCTCAGGGGACACCTACGAGCAGTACTTC.